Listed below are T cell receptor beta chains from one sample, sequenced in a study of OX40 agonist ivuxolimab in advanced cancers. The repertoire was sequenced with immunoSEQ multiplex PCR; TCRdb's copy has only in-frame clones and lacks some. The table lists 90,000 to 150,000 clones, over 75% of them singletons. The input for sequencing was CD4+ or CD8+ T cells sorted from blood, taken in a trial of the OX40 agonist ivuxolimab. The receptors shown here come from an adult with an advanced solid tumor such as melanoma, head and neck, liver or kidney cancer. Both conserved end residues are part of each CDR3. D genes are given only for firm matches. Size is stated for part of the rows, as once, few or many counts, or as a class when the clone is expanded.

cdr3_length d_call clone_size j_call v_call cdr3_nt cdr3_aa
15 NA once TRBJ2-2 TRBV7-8 TGTGCCAGCAGCTTTGGGACCGGGGCCCCCGGGGAGCTGTTTTTT CASSFGTGAPGELFF
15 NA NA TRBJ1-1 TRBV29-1 TGCAGCGTCGCGAAGGGGGGAACGCGGAACACTGAAGCTTTCTTT CSVAKGGTRNTEAFF
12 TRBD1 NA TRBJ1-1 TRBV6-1 TGTGCCAGCAACAGGGGGGACACTGAAGCTTTCTTT CASNRGDTEAFF
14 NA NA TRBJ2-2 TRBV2 TGTGCCAGCAGATGGACACGGAACACCGGGGAGCTGTTTTTT CASRWTRNTGELFF
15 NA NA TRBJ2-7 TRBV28 TGTGCCAGCAGTTTATCCCCGGACATCACAGGGGAGCAGTACTTC CASSLSPDITGEQYF
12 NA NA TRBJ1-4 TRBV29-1 TGCAGCGTCCGTGAGAGGGACGAAAAACTGTTTTTT CSVRERDEKLFF
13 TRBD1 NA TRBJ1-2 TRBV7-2 TGTGCCAGCAGCCCAGGGACAGGGCCCGGCTACACCTTC CASSPGTGPGYTF
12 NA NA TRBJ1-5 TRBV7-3 TGTGCCAGCAGCTTGGGCAATCAGCCCCAGCATTTT CASSLGNQPQHF
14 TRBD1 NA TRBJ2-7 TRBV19 TGTGCCAGTAGTCTTCGGACAGGGGGAGTGGAGCAGTACTTC CASSLRTGGVEQYF
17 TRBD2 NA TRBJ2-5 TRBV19 TGTGCCAGTAGCATGGGAGGGCTAGCGGGGGGACAAGAGACCCAGTACTTC CASSMGGLAGGQETQYF
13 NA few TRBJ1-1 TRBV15 TGTGCCACCAGCAGAGATCCCGGGGGGGAAGCTTTCTTT CATSRDPGGEAFF
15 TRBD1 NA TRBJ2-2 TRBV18 TGTGCCAGCTCACCGGGACAGGCTTACACCGGGGAGCTGTTTTTT CASSPGQAYTGELFF
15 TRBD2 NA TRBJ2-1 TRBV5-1 TGCGCCAGCAGCTTTAGCGGGGCGGGGTACAATGAGCAGTTCTTC CASSFSGAGYNEQFF
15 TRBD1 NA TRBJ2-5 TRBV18 TGTGCCAGCTCACCTCCCTCCCGGGACAGAATAGCCCAGTACTTC CASSPPSRDRIAQYF
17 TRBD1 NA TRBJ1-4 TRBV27 TGTGCCAGCAGTTTATGGGAAGGGGGACAGGGAGGTGAAAAACTGTTTTTT CASSLWEGGQGGEKLFF
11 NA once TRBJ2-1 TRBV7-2 TGTGCCAGCAGCCCCCTGATTGAGCAGTTCTTC CASSPLIEQFF
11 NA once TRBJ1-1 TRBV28 TGTGCCAGTCGGGCGAACACTGAAGCTTTCTTT CASRANTEAFF
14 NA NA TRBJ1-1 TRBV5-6 TGTGCCAGCAGCTTAGGACAGTTGCCTTTCGAAGCTTTCTTT CASSLGQLPFEAFF
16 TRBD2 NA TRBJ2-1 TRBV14 TGTGCCAGCAGCCCAAAGTGGGGGGGGGCCTACAATGAGCAGTTCTTC CASSPKWGGAYNEQFF
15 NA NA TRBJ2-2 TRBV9 TGTGCCAGCAGCGTAGGATCGGGGAACACCGGGGAGCTGTTTTTT CASSVGSGNTGELFF
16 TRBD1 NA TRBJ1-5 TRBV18 TGTGCCAGCTCACCTAGAATTGACAGGGACAATCAGCCCCAGCATTTT CASSPRIDRDNQPQHF
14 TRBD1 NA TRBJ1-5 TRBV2 TGTGCCAGCAGTGGACAGGGAGGCAATCAGCCCCAGCATTTT CASSGQGGNQPQHF
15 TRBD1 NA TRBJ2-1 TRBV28 TGTGCCAGCAGAGTAACAGGGGGCGCTTACAATGAGCAGTTCTTC CASRVTGGAYNEQFF
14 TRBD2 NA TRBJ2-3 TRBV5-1 TGCGCCAGCAGCTTGAGGACTAGCGGTGATACGCAGTATTTT CASSLRTSGDTQYF
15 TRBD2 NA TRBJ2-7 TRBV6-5 TGTGCCAGCAGCAATACCCGACTAGCGGGGCTTGAGCAGTACTTC CASSNTRLAGLEQYF
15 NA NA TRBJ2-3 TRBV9 TGTGCCAGCAGCGTAGACAGGACAGTGTCCTCTACGCAGTATTTT CASSVDRTVSSTQYF
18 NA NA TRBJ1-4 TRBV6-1 TGTGCCAGCAGTGAGAGGGCAGGGAGAGGTGGACTGGGTGAAAAACTGTTTTTT CASSERAGRGGLGEKLFF
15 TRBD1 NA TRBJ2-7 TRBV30 TGTGCCTGGAGTGGGGGACAGCCAGGGTCCTACGAGCAGTACTTC CAWSGGQPGSYEQYF
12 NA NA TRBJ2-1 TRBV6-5 TGTGCCAGCAGTTACTCTAGGGAATGGGAGTTCTTC CASSYSREWEFF
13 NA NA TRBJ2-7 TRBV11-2 TGTGCCAGCAGCTTATTCCGGGAGAACGAGCAGTACTTC CASSLFRENEQYF
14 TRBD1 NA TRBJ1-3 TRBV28 TGTGCCAGCAGCGCAGGGGGCCAGGGAAACACCATATATTTT CASSAGGQGNTIYF
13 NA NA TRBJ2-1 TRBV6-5 TGTGCCAGCAGTTACTCCGGGGCCAATGAGCAGTTCTTC CASSYSGANEQFF
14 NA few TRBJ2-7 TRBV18 TGTGCCAGCTCACCACCCCACAGTACGGGCGAGCAGTACTTC CASSPPHSTGEQYF
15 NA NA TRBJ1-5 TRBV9 TGTGCCAGCAGCGTAGATTCCGGGGGGAATCAGCCCCAGCATTTT CASSVDSGGNQPQHF
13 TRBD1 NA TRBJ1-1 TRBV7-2 TGTGCCAGCAGCTCCGGGACAGGGGGAAAAGCTTTCTTT CASSSGTGGKAFF
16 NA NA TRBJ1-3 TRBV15 TGTGCCACCAGCAGAGATAGCACCGGACCTGGAAACACCATATATTTT CATSRDSTGPGNTIYF
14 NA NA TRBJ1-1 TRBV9 TGTGCCAGCAGCGTATACGCAGGGAACACTGAAGCTTTCTTT CASSVYAGNTEAFF
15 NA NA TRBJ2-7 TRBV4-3 TGCGCCAGCAGCCCCGAATTAGGGGGTTCCTACGAGCAGTACTTC CASSPELGGSYEQYF
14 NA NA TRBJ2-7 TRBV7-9 TGTGCCAGCAGCTACGCGACAGTGGCCTACGAGCAGTACTTC CASSYATVAYEQYF